This record covers a single T cell receptor beta chain. This receptor's antigen is unknown. No much larger clone is present one base from it, and per-base qualities are unavailable. Taken from cysteine to phenylalanine, the CDR3 has 14 residues. The CDR3 DNA has 42 bases and is translated from base 1. For this chain, trimming is 8 bases at the V end and 5 bases at the J end, and the number of junction bases without a gene match is 7. CDR1 is given as MNHEY and CDR2 as SVGAGI, both from the germline V gene. Receptor libraries were prepared by the immunoSEQ multiplex PCR assay. Rearranged TCR beta chain sequences were amplified with the hsTCRB Kit following the manufacturer's protocol. TCRB libraries were sequenced on an Illumina MiSeq. The authors processed their data as follows. Demultiplexing, trimming and gene mapping were performed with the kit vendor's proprietary platform. The clones in this table, taken by TCRdb from immuneACCESS, are in-frame only. Not every clone is retained; where verified, under half of the shortfall comes from an unresolved V gene, and the cause of the rest is unknown. From that table come the V and J calls and clone size; the DNA was used to work out D and trimming. The sample table shows tens of thousands of clones, and roughly 84% are seen once. Around 4.7% of the sample lies in the top ten.

The record originates from a study of a mutant IDH1 vaccine in newly diagnosed glioma (dated by TCRdb to the early 2020s). Study-level background: Vaccination began 4-6 weeks after radiotherapy alone, or alongside temozolomide cycles in the chemotherapy-containing groups. The approximately 30 treated patients were roughly 60% male and around 40% female, with a mean age of roughly 42 years. Before enrollment, most patients had been given radiochemotherapy with temozolomide as standard therapy, while the rest had received either radiotherapy alone or temozolomide alone. Visit V12 was the week-35 safety follow-up and visit V13 was the week-47 end of study. Peripheral blood samples were drawn at six visits, namely V03 (baseline), V05, V07, V10, V12 and V13. For exploratory analyses, around 23 treated patients had longitudinal TCRB deep sequencing done wherever samples were available.

The sample's time point label, in plain terms: week 47, end of study. Each vaccine dose was 300 ug of a 20-mer mutant IDH1 peptide in Montanide, given subcutaneously with topical imiquimod. Patients were given eight vaccinations, in weeks 1, 3, 5, 7, 11, 15, 19 and 23, which matched visits V03 through V10. The donors had newly diagnosed IDH1-mutant astrocytomas of WHO grade 3 or 4 that showed loss of nuclear ATRX. The samples were drawn from NOA16, a multicentre, single-arm, open-label phase I trial in Germany that tested a mutant IDH1 peptide vaccine in humans for the first time. The DNeasy Blood and Tissue Kit was used to extract genomic DNA from EDTA blood for TCRB sequencing. Overall study results and their limits: Across multiple MHC alleles, vaccine-induced immune responses were seen in nearly 95% of patients. According to the authors, sample limitations meant that analyses of patient blood samples could not be reproduced. Pseudoprogression appeared unrelated to alterations in the top peripheral T cell clonotypes detected by TCRB sequencing. PBMC samples for TCRB deep sequencing were selected based on availability.

The source material was PBMCs, sampled from a glioma patient whose treatment included an IDH1 peptide vaccine. The chain links TRBV6-5 with TRBJ1-2; a stretch of 11 junction bases matches TRBD1. This receptor was taken from a woman in her twenties or thirties with glioma. Some clones in this sample may be carry-over from other donors' samples. The DNA sequence is given as TGTGCCAGCTCTGGGGGGACAGGGGGGTATGGCTACACCTTC. Its protein reads: CASSGGTGGYGYTF.